This TCR beta chain is drawn from a study of blood T cell repertoires in COVID-19. V dropped 0 bases and J dropped 6 bases, with 9 bases sitting between them. This CDR3 region has 13 residues. Looked up from germline, CDR1 is MNHEY and CDR2 is SVGAGI. Sequencing used immunoSEQ multiplex PCR; TCRdb keeps in-frame clones, though not all of them. The table has more than 350,000 clones, 70% to 90% seen once. The J gene is TRBJ2-7, the V gene TRBV6-5; D is possibly TRBD1 (6 bases). Material for sequencing was PBMCs or T cells enriched from blood (not recorded which). This sequence originates from a woman between 18 and 29 years old who had been exposed to COVID-19. The CDR3 DNA is TGTGCCAGCAGTTACTCGGACAGTAGCGAGCAGTACTTC. Amino acid sequence: CASSYSDSSEQYF.